This is a list of T cell receptor beta chains from one sample in a study of graft-versus-host responses after intestinal transplantation. Here immunoSEQ multiplex PCR was the method, and the copy in TCRdb shows in-frame clones only, minus some. The table shows some 25,000 clones, with about 39% occurring only once. The sequencing used alloreactive CD4+ T cells from a mixed lymphocyte reaction culture, collected before intestinal transplant. The receptors come from a human patient who received an intestinal transplant. Both conserved end residues are part of each CDR3. The D gene is left open where the match is weak. Clone size is given for some rows only: seen once, a few or many times, or a class if the clone is expanded.

CDR3 DNA | CDR3 protein | J gene | V gene | CDR3 length | clone size | D gene
TGTGCCAGCAGCGCATACGCAGGCACCCTCTACGAGCAGTACTTC | CASSAYAGTLYEQYF | TRBJ2-7 | TRBV6-1 | 15 | . | .
TGTGCCAGCAGCTTGGCAAATAGCAATCAGCCCCAGCATTTT | CASSLANSNQPQHF | TRBJ1-5 | TRBV5-4 | 14 | few | .
TGTGCCAGCAGTTCTACTGGGGCAGCCACCGGGGAGCTGTTTTTT | CASSSTGAATGELFF | TRBJ2-2 | TRBV7-6 | 15 | few | .
TGTGCCATCAGTGGACAGGGCCGGACTGAAGCTTTCTTT | CAISGQGRTEAFF | TRBJ1-1 | TRBV10-3 | 13 | . | TRBD1
TGTGCCAGCAGTTATTCTATGAGGTACGAGCAGTACTTC | CASSYSMRYEQYF | TRBJ2-7 | TRBV6-6 | 13 | . | .
TGTGCCACCGGACAGGGTAGCTCCTACGAGCAGTACTTC | CATGQGSSYEQYF | TRBJ2-7 | TRBV6-6 | 13 | few | TRBD1
TGTGCCAGCAGTCCCCGGGGAGGGGGTCTCAAAGACAATGAGCAGTTCTTC | CASSPRGGGLKDNEQFF | TRBJ2-1 | TRBV28 | 17 | few | .
TGTGCCAGCAGCTTATATTTTTCGGGACAGGGCTACGAGCAGTACTTC | CASSLYFSGQGYEQYF | TRBJ2-7 | TRBV7-9 | 16 | . | TRBD1
TGTGCCAGCAGCGTAGCTGGGACAGGGGGCACCGGGGAGCTGTTTTTT | CASSVAGTGGTGELFF | TRBJ2-2 | TRBV9 | 16 | . | TRBD1
TGTGCCAGCAGTGACAAGGACAGGGTGACCGGGGAGCTGTTTTTT | CASSDKDRVTGELFF | TRBJ2-2 | TRBV2 | 15 | . | TRBD1
TGTGCCAGCAGTCCGGGACAGGGATACGGGGAGCTGTTTTTT | CASSPGQGYGELFF | TRBJ2-2 | TRBV6-1 | 14 | . | TRBD1
TGTGCCAGCAGTGACAGGGGCACTGAAGCTTTCTTT | CASSDRGTEAFF | TRBJ1-1 | TRBV6-1 | 12 | few | .
TGCGCCAGCAGTGATCAGGCTAGCGGGAGGAGAAAGCAGTACTTC | CASSDQASGRRKQYF | TRBJ2-7 | TRBV10-2 | 15 | . | TRBD2
TGTGCCAGCAGTTTAATGGGCTACCGACGCTACGAGCAGTACTTC | CASSLMGYRRYEQYF | TRBJ2-7 | TRBV28 | 15 | . | .
TGTGCCAGCAGTTACTCGTACGGGTTGCATTCACCCCTCCACTTT | CASSYSYGLHSPLHF | TRBJ1-6 | TRBV6-6 | 15 | . | .
TGTGCCAGCTCACCACCGAGTCCATCCTACGAGCAGTACTTC | CASSPPSPSYEQYF | TRBJ2-7 | TRBV18 | 14 | few | .
TGTGCCAGCAGCTGGGACACCCGGAACACTGAAGCTTTCTTT | CASSWDTRNTEAFF | TRBJ1-1 | TRBV7-3 | 14 | few | .
TGCAGTGCTGCACAGGGGAACACCATATATTTT | CSAAQGNTIYF | TRBJ1-3 | TRBV20-1 | 11 | . | TRBD1
TGCGCCAGCAGTACGCTAGCGGGGGGGCTTGGTGAGCAGTTCTTC | CASSTLAGGLGEQFF | TRBJ2-1 | TRBV5-1 | 15 | . | TRBD2
TGCGCCAGCAGCTTGGGACAGGACACAGATACGCAGTATTTT | CASSLGQDTDTQYF | TRBJ2-3 | TRBV5-1 | 14 | few | .
TGTGCCAGCAGGAGACGGGGGAACACTGAAGCTTTCTTT | CASRRRGNTEAFF | TRBJ1-1 | TRBV6-6 | 13 | . | .
TGCGCCAGCAGTCCAGGGGGGAACACTGAAGCTTTCTTT | CASSPGGNTEAFF | TRBJ1-1 | TRBV5-1 | 13 | . | TRBD1
TGCGCCAGCAGGACAACAGGGGGCGCAGAAAAACTGTTTTTT | CASRTTGGAEKLFF | TRBJ1-4 | TRBV5-1 | 14 | . | TRBD1
TGTGCCAGCAGTTATACCGGGACTCCCGATTATGGCTACACCTTC | CASSYTGTPDYGYTF | TRBJ1-2 | TRBV6-5 | 15 | few | .
TGCAGTGGAAAGACTGGAAATACGCAGTATTTT | CSGKTGNTQYF | TRBJ2-3 | TRBV20-1 | 11 | . | .
TGTGCCAGCAGCTACGACAGGGGCTTGGACGAGCAGTACTTC | CASSYDRGLDEQYF | TRBJ2-7 | TRBV7-9 | 14 | few | TRBD1
TGCAGCGTTGAAGTGGGGGCAGGGGGAACCTACGAGCAGTACTTC | CSVEVGAGGTYEQYF | TRBJ2-7 | TRBV29-1 | 15 | . | TRBD1
TGTGCCAGCAGCATAAGGACAGGGAGGGGGGACACTGAAGCTTTCTTT | CASSIRTGRGDTEAFF | TRBJ1-1 | TRBV7-7 | 16 | few | TRBD1
TGTGCCAGCAGTCCAGGGTTTAACGAGCAGTACTTC | CASSPGFNEQYF | TRBJ2-7 | TRBV6-5 | 12 | . | .
TGTGCCAGTAGTTCTAGACCCTACACTTCGGGAAACACCATATATTTT | CASSSRPYTSGNTIYF | TRBJ1-3 | TRBV19 | 16 | medium-sized | .
TGTGCCAGCAGCCCCCAGCATCGGACAGGGAACTATGGCTACACCTTC | CASSPQHRTGNYGYTF | TRBJ1-2 | TRBV7-3 | 16 | . | TRBD1
TGTGCCAGCCATAAACTTATCGGGACTAACTATGGCTACACCTTC | CASHKLIGTNYGYTF | TRBJ1-2 | TRBV6-5 | 15 | few | .
TGTGCCAGCAGCTTACGCTATCGTGCGAACACTGAAGCTTTCTTT | CASSLRYRANTEAFF | TRBJ1-1 | TRBV7-2 | 15 | few | .
TGTGCCAGCAGCTTAGAAGCCCTCCGCACAGATACGCAGTATTTT | CASSLEALRTDTQYF | TRBJ2-3 | TRBV11-3 | 15 | few | .
TGTGCCAGCAGTGCCGACTCCTCCAGCTCCTACGAGCAGTACTTC | CASSADSSSSYEQYF | TRBJ2-7 | TRBV28 | 15 | . | .
TGTGCCAGCAGCTTACCGCCAGGGGGGAACACTGAAGCTTTCTTT | CASSLPPGGNTEAFF | TRBJ1-1 | TRBV11-2 | 15 | . | TRBD1